This paragraph covers one T cell receptor beta chain sequence. These data belong to a study of blood T cell repertoires in COVID-19. Study in general: Whether acute or convalescent, the COVID-19 samples came from the United States, Italy and Spain. Sample material is recorded as cDNA or gDNA derived from T cells, B-cell-depleted T cells, or PBMCs.

Per the original methods: Estimates of nucleated cell counts were drawn from the amplification of reference gene primers. Assay: immunoSEQ multiplex PCR; the TCRdb copy retains only in-frame clones and omits some. Clone size and V and J calls were adopted from that table, with D and trimming inferred from the DNA. This table has approximately 210,000 clones, under 90% appearing once. The sequence was obtained from a woman aged 80 or over with acute or convalescent COVID-19. The sequencing input was peripheral blood.

DNA of the CDR3: TGTGCCAGCAGCCACTGGGGACAGGGGGCGCAAAACTATGGCTACACCTTC. Protein: CASSHWGQGAQNYGYTF. The rearrangement links TRBV7-9 to TRBJ1-2, with 12 bases that match TRBD1. Per germline, CDR1 SEHNR and CDR2 FQNEAQ (reference sequence). The CDR3 runs to 17 residues. J gave up 2 bases and V 5 bases, and 9 bases lay outside the gene matches.